This T cell receptor beta chain originates from a study of T cells after yellow fever vaccination. 5'RACE template switching generated TCR cDNA, adding a universal primer site and UMIs. One entry per CDR3 protein results from TCRdb running MiXCR on the 5' RACE reads. The table lists around 550,000 distinct CDR3 sequences, 15% to 20% of them singletons. This CDR3 contains 13 residues. Germline values: CDR1 DFQATT, CDR2 SNEGSKA (reference sequence). V lost 5 bases, J lost 6 bases, and 5 bases stayed unmatched. This clonotype occurred a few times. This TCR came from a man under 40 who received the YFV17D yellow fever vaccine. This chain links TRBV20-1 with TRBJ2-3; 10 nucleotides align to TRBD2. The material sequenced was PBMCs, taken 15 days after the yellow fever booster vaccination. The CDR3 loop is CSAGSSGRDTQYF. As DNA, the CDR3 is TGCAGTGCTGGGAGTAGCGGGAGGGATACGCAGTATTTT.